This entry concerns a single TCR beta chain. The antigen is not known. This record comes from a study of cytomegalovirus exposure and HLA in healthy donors. Overall study context: Inside one of the first data releases sat around 80 million unique TCRs taken from HLA-typed donors. Study conclusions and caveats: CMV serostatus was the only recorded immune exposure for donors. Associated with cytomegalovirus, according to the listing, were around 160 TCR beta chains. Testing in vitro showed three CMV-associated chains specific for CMV antigens.

The V end was cut by 0 bases, the J end by 9 bases, with 12 bases between. The CDR3 contains 13 residues. From germline, CDR1 is SGHNT and CDR2 YYREEE (reference sequence). The PCR had 60 Vbeta and 13 Jbeta primers. Produced via immunoSEQ multiplex PCR; TCRdb's table is partial and in-frame only. This sample has approximately 85,000 clones, with around two thirds found just once. The chain carries TRBV5-4 and TRBJ1-1; no reliable D call. The sequence was obtained from a woman in her 30s in good health and CMV-seropositive. Sequenced: PBMCs. The DNA of the CDR3 is TGTGCCAGCAGCTTGGAATCAGCGGGAAAAGCTTTCTTT. It encodes CASSLESAGKAFF.